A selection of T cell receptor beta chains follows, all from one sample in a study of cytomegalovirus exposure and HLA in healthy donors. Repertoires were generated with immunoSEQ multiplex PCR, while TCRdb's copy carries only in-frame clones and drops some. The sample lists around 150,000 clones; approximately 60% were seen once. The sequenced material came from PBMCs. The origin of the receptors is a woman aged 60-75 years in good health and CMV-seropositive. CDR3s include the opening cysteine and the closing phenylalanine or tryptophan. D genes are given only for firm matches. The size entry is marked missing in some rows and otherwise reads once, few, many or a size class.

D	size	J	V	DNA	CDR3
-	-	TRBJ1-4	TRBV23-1	TGCGCCAGCAGTCAGCGCGGGGAAAAACTGTTTTTT	CASSQRGEKLFF
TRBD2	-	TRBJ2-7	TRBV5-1	TGCGCCAGCAGCTGGACTAGCGGGACGGGGGAGCAGTACTTC	CASSWTSGTGEQYF
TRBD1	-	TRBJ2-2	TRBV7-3	TGTGCCAGCAGCTTAAGTCGGGACAGGGTAATGACCGGGGAGCTGTTTTTT	CASSLSRDRVMTGELFF
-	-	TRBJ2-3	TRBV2	TGTGCCAGCATGAAGGAGGACCAATACACAGATACGCAGTATTTT	CASMKEDQYTDTQYF
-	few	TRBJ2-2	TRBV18	TGTGCCAGCTCACCACCGGGCAGGGGCAACACCGGGGAGCTGTTTTTT	CASSPPGRGNTGELFF
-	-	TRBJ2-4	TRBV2	TGTGCCAGCATTGGACTGGAAAACATTCAGTACTTC	CASIGLENIQYF
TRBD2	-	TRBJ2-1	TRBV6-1	TGTGCCAGCACGAGACTAGCGGGGACCTACAATGAGCAGTTCTTC	CASTRLAGTYNEQFF
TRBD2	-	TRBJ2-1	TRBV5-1	TGCGCCAGCAGCTTGGAGCTAGCGGGCTACAATGAGCAGTTCTTC	CASSLELAGYNEQFF
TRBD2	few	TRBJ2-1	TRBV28	TGTGCCAGCAGTACTCTAGCGGGAGGGCCGATTAGCAATGAGCAGTTCTTC	CASSTLAGGPISNEQFF
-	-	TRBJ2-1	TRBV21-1	TGTGCCAGTAGCAAATGGACTAGCGGGATGGGATTTGGATCCTACAATGAGCAGTTCTTC	CASSKWTSGMGFGSYNEQFF
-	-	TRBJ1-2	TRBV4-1	TGCGCCAGCTCCCTAACCGGCGGTAGCGACTATGGCTACACCTTC	CASSLTGGSDYGYTF
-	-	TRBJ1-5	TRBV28	TGTGCCAGCAGTTTATACCCGGGAGGGAGGGGAATACAGCCCCAGCATTTT	CASSLYPGGRGIQPQHF
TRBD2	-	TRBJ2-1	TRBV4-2	TGTGCCAGCAGCCAAGGACAGCTAGCGGGAGCCCATGAGCAGTTCTTC	CASSQGQLAGAHEQFF
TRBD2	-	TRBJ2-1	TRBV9	TGTGCCAGCACCCGCACAGGAGCGGGAGGCTACAATGAGCAGTTCTTC	CASTRTGAGGYNEQFF
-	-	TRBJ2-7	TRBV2	TGTGCCAGCAGCGATTCTCAGGCGGGAACACGGCACGAGCAGTACTTC	CASSDSQAGTRHEQYF
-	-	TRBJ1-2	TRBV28	TGTGCCAGCAGATCATCAGGGGCTTTTGTCGGCTACACCTTC	CASRSSGAFVGYTF
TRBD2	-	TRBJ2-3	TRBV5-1	TGCGCCAGCAGACCTACGGGAGGGCCGGAAGATACGCAGTATTTT	CASRPTGGPEDTQYF
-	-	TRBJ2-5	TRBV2	TGTGCCAGCAGGGGGGACTGGGGGGCCCAGTACTTC	CASRGDWGAQYF
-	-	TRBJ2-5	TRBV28	TGTGCCAGCAGCCCAACCGGGACACCACAAGAGACCCAGTACTTC	CASSPTGTPQETQYF
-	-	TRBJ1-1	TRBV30	TGTGCCTGGAGTAGAGATATGAACACTGAAGCTTTCTTT	CAWSRDMNTEAFF
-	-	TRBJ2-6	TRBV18	TGTGCCAGCTCACTTCAACAGGGCGGTTCTGGGGCCAACGTCCTGACTTTC	CASSLQQGGSGANVLTF
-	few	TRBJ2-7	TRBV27	TGTGCCAGCAGGGACTTGGGCTACGAGCAGTACTTC	CASRDLGYEQYF
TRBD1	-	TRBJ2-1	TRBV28	TGTGCCAGCAGTTTAGAGGGGGCCCTATACAATGAGCAGTTCTTC	CASSLEGALYNEQFF
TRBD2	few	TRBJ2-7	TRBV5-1	TGCGCCAGCAGCCTTCGACTAGCGGACCAAATTCGCTACGAGCAGTACTTC	CASSLRLADQIRYEQYF
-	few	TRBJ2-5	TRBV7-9	TGTGCCAGCAGCTTCCCGCTCGGGGAGGAAGGGACCCAGTACTTC	CASSFPLGEEGTQYF
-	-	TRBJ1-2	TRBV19	TGTGCCAGCAATTTAGGACGGAGGGTATATGGCTACACCTTC	CASNLGRRVYGYTF
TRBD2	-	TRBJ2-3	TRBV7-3	TGTGCCAGCAGCTCAACTAGCGATCGGGAAGATACGCAGTATTTT	CASSSTSDREDTQYF
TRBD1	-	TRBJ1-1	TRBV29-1	TGCAGCGTTGACCGGGCAGGGGGCTGGACTGAAGCTTTCTTT	CSVDRAGGWTEAFF
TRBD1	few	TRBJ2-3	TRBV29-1	TGCAGCGCCCAAGGACAGGGGGCAGGGGATACGCAGTATTTT	CSAQGQGAGDTQYF
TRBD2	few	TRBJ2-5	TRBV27	TGTGCCAGCAGTCTGGGACTAGCGGGAGGGGCGCAAGAGACCCAGTACTTC	CASSLGLAGGAQETQYF
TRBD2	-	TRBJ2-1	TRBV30	TGTGCCTGGAGGAGCGGGGGCTCCTACAATGAGCAGTTCTTC	CAWRSGGSYNEQFF
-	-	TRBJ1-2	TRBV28	TGTGCCAGCAGTTTAGACGGGAACTATGGCTACACCTTC	CASSLDGNYGYTF
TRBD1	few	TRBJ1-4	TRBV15	TGTGCCACCAGCAGAGGACACAGGGGAACTAATGAAAAACTGTTTTTT	CATSRGHRGTNEKLFF
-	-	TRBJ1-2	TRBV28	TGTGCCAGCAGTTTATCATCCATCCCCTATGGCTACACCTTC	CASSLSSIPYGYTF
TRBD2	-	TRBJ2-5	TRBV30	TGTGCCTGGAGTGTACGGGGACTAGGGGCCCAAGAGACCCAGTACTTC	CAWSVRGLGAQETQYF
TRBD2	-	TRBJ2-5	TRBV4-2	TGTGCCAGCAGCCAAGTTTCTAGCGGTATTCAAGAGACCCAGTACTTC	CASSQVSSGIQETQYF
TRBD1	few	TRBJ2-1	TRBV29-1	TGCAGCGCCGGCTGGGACAGGTCTGAAGGATTCTTC	CSAGWDRSEGFF
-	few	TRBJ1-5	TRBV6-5	TGTGCCAGCAGTTTTCTTCCGAGACAGCCCCAGCATTTT	CASSFLPRQPQHF
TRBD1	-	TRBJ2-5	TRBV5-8	TGTGCCAGCAGCTTGGCCTATACCGGGACAGGGAGGGAAGAGACCCAGTACTTC	CASSLAYTGTGREETQYF
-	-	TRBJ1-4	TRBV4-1	TGCGCCAGCAGCATGACGGGGTATGGGAATGAAAAACTGTTTTTT	CASSMTGYGNEKLFF
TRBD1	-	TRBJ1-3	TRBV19	TGTGCCAGTAGCGAACAGGGGCCCTCTGGAAACACCATATATTTT	CASSEQGPSGNTIYF
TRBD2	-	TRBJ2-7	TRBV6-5	TGTGCCAGCAGTACCATTAGCGGGTACGAGCAGTACTTC	CASSTISGYEQYF
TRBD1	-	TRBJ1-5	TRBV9	TGTGCCAGCAGCGCGGACAGGGAATTTCAGCCCCAGCATTTT	CASSADREFQPQHF
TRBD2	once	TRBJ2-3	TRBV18	TGTGCCAGCTCACCAACTAGCGGTAGCACAGATACGCAGTATTTT	CASSPTSGSTDTQYF
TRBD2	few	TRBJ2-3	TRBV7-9	TGTGCCAGCAGCCACCGGTCGGGGAGGGACGCAGATACGCAGTATTTT	CASSHRSGRDADTQYF
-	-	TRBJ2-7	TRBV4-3	TGCGCCAGCAGCCAAGACCTTAGCGGAACCTACGAGCAGTACTTC	CASSQDLSGTYEQYF
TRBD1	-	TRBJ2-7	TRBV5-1	TGCGCCAGCAGTCGGACAGGGCCCTTTTACGAGCAGTACTTC	CASSRTGPFYEQYF
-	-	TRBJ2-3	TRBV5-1	TGCGCCAGCAGCTTGGTGGCTAGCAAGTTCACAGATACGCAGTATTTT	CASSLVASKFTDTQYF
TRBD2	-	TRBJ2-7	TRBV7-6	TGTGCCAGCAGCTTAGATAGTAGCGGGAAGTACGAGCAGTACTTC	CASSLDSSGKYEQYF
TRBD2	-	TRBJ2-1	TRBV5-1	TGCGCCAGCAGCGCGGGACTAGCGGGGCGCTCCTACAATGAGCAGTTCTTC	CASSAGLAGRSYNEQFF
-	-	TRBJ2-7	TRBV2	TGTGCCAGCAGGGAAAGCTCCTACGAGCAGTACTTC	CASRESSYEQYF
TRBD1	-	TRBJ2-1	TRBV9	TGTGCCAGCAGCGCCGGTGATTGGGACAGGGGTAGAAATGAGCAGTTCTTC	CASSAGDWDRGRNEQFF
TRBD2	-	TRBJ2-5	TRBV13	TGTGCCAGCAGCCCGGGGACTAGCGGGAGGAAACGACAAGAGACCCAGTACTTC	CASSPGTSGRKRQETQYF
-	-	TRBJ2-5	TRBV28	TGTGCCAGCATCCGTTCCGGGGGACCCCAAGAGACCCAGTACTTC	CASIRSGGPQETQYF
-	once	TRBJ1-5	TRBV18	TGTGCCAGCTCACCACGTGGCGGGGAGAGCAATCAGCCCCAGCATTTT	CASSPRGGESNQPQHF
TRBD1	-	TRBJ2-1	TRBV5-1	TGCGCCAGCAGCTTGGGGGTAGTGGGACAGGGGAGCAATGAGCAGTTCTTC	CASSLGVVGQGSNEQFF
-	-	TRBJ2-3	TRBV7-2	TGTGCCAGCAGTCACCAGGCTAGCGACACAGATACGCAGTATTTT	CASSHQASDTDTQYF
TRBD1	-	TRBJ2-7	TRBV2	TGTGCCAGCAGAGTCACCGGACAGGTTACGGGGGAGCAGTACTTC	CASRVTGQVTGEQYF